The clone carrying this T cell receptor (beta chain) was detected only a few times. Its antigen is as yet unknown. These data come from a study of Ad26.COV2.S vaccination and SARS-CoV-2 variants. Whole-study context: Ad26.COV2.S arm of COV1001 included the donor. Ad26.COV2.S given intramuscularly, once or twice 56 days apart.

Treatment given: about 20 received Ad26.COV2.S at low or high dose, single or two shots; about 5 received placebo; per-sample allocation not given. Specimens were obtained on day 63 following the first vaccine or placebo injection. At a Boston site, the person donating was an adult of 18-55 years. Study-wide results and caveats: Comparability of non-spike TCR breadth was observed across vaccine and placebo recipients.

The method was immunoSEQ multiplex PCR; TCRdb's version includes in-frame clones alone and lacks a portion of them. This table has 200,000 to 250,000 clones, 70% to 90% appearing once. Germline-derived CDR1 and CDR2 are LGHDT and YNNKEL (reference sequence). The CDR3 is made up of 17 amino acids. Germline trimming cut 2 bases from V and 2 bases from J; bases unmatched to any gene: 5. Sequencing used peripheral blood, obtained in a trial of Ad26.COV2.S vaccine versus placebo. The clonotype originates from a person between 18 and 60 years old who received the Ad26.COV2.S COVID-19 vaccine or a placebo. V and J are TRBV3-1 (or the pseudogene TRBV3-2) and TRBJ2-2; 10 bases line up with TRBD2. The CDR3 protein is CASSQSLAGANTGELFF. The CDR3 coding sequence is TGTGCCAGCAGCCAATCCCTAGCGGGGGCCAACACCGGGGAGCTGTTTTTT.